Below, one TCR beta chain is given with its context. One Seattle source followed patients from active infection through their disease course. The germline gives CDR1 MNHEY, CDR2 SVGEGT. The CDR3 runs to 19 residues. Losses at the gene ends were 0 bases for V and 3 bases for J; bases not matched to a gene: 10. This sample is part of a study of blood T cell repertoires in COVID-19. Study information: PBMCs, B-cell-depleted T cells, or T cells were the source of the cDNA or gDNA that made up the material.

Original processing notes: Researchers report that nucleated cell counts were estimated from reference gene primer amplification. Data came from immunoSEQ multiplex PCR; TCRdb stores just in-frame clones and leaves some out. D and trimming come from the DNA, and the V and J calls and clone size come from that table. The sample consists of about 210,000 clones, approximately 85% of them appearing once. The receptor was isolated from a woman in her 70s with COVID-19, enrolled during active disease. Sequenced material: peripheral blood. This rearrangement joins TRBV6-2 or TRBV6-3 to TRBJ2-5; 13 nucleotides match TRBD2. The CDR3 DNA follows: TGTGCCAGCAGTTACTCCCGGACTAGCGGGAGATTGGGGGAAGAGACCCAGTACTTC. This translates into CASSYSRTSGRLGEETQYF.